These T cell receptor beta chains were read from a single sample in a study of T cells in Graves' hyperthyroidism and ophthalmopathy. TCRdb analysed the multiplex PCR reads with MiXCR anew, one entry per CDR3 protein. The data show more than 350,000 distinct CDR3 sequences, with 14% seen just once and less than 20% held by the top ten. Input material: blood. The origin of the receptors is a woman in her 30s with Graves' ophthalmopathy. Each CDR3 is given with its conserved first and last residue. The order of the fields is V gene, J gene, clone size, D gene, CDR3 DNA, CDR3 protein. The D gene is left open where the match is weak. For some rows the clone size is stated as once, few or many, or as a class when expanded; others skip it.

V gene: TRBV2; J gene: TRBJ2-7; clone size: many; D gene: NA; CDR3 DNA: TGTGCCAGCAGTGACTACGAGCAGTACTTC; CDR3 protein: CASSDYEQYF
V gene: TRBV28; J gene: TRBJ1-2; clone size: many; D gene: NA; CDR3 DNA: TGTGCCAGCAGTTTTGGGGGCTTTTATGGCTACACCTTC; CDR3 protein: CASSFGGFYGYTF
V gene: TRBV12-3/TRBV12-4; J gene: TRBJ2-7; clone size: many; D gene: TRBD1; CDR3 DNA: TGTGCCAGCAGTGTAGGGGGCGGTGGGTTCTACGAGCAGTACTTC; CDR3 protein: CASSVGGGGFYEQYF
V gene: TRBV24-1; J gene: TRBJ1-2; clone size: many; D gene: NA; CDR3 DNA: TGTGCCACCAGTGACAGGGTCTATGGCTACACCTTC; CDR3 protein: CATSDRVYGYTF
V gene: TRBV2; J gene: TRBJ2-1; clone size: many; D gene: TRBD1; CDR3 DNA: TGTGCCAGCAGCCGAATCAGGGGGACCTACAATGAGCAGTTCTTC; CDR3 protein: CASSRIRGTYNEQFF
V gene: TRBV9; J gene: TRBJ1-4; clone size: many; D gene: TRBD1; CDR3 DNA: TGTGCCAGCAATCCGACAGGGGATAATGAAAAACTGTTTTTT; CDR3 protein: CASNPTGDNEKLFF
V gene: TRBV12-3/TRBV12-4; J gene: TRBJ2-7; clone size: many; D gene: TRBD1; CDR3 DNA: TGTGCCAGCAGTTTAGGGGCAGGGGGCGGGTACGAGCAGTACTTC; CDR3 protein: CASSLGAGGGYEQYF
V gene: TRBV2; J gene: TRBJ2-7; clone size: many; D gene: NA; CDR3 DNA: TGTGCCAGCAGTGAGAAACTTTCGTCCTACGAGCAGTACTTC; CDR3 protein: CASSEKLSSYEQYF
V gene: TRBV3-1; J gene: TRBJ2-2; clone size: NA; D gene: TRBD2; CDR3 DNA: TGTGCCAGCAGTTACTCAAGGGGACTAGTGTACACCGGGGAGCTGTTTTTT; CDR3 protein: CASSYSRGLVYTGELFF
V gene: TRBV6-2/TRBV6-3; J gene: TRBJ1-1; clone size: many; D gene: NA; CDR3 DNA: TGTGCCAGCAGTTACCGGGTGAACACTGAAGCTTTCTTT; CDR3 protein: CASSYRVNTEAFF
V gene: TRBV24-1; J gene: TRBJ2-1; clone size: many; D gene: TRBD2; CDR3 DNA: TGTGCCACCAGTGCTAGCGGGGGACCCCAGGACAATGAGCAGTTCTTC; CDR3 protein: CATSASGGPQDNEQFF
V gene: TRBV20-1; J gene: TRBJ1-6; clone size: many; D gene: TRBD1; CDR3 DNA: TGCAGTGCTCTTCGGACAGGGGCGAGTTCACCCCTCCACTTT; CDR3 protein: CSALRTGASSPLHF
V gene: TRBV6-1; J gene: TRBJ1-2; clone size: NA; D gene: TRBD1; CDR3 DNA: TGTGCCAGCAACCGTCAGGGGGCTCATGGCTACACCTTC; CDR3 protein: CASNRQGAHGYTF
V gene: TRBV11-3; J gene: TRBJ2-3; clone size: many; D gene: NA; CDR3 DNA: TGTGCCAGCAGCTTCCACCGGGCCGGATCGGGCACAGATACGCAGTATTTT; CDR3 protein: CASSFHRAGSGTDTQYF
V gene: TRBV28; J gene: TRBJ2-3; clone size: once; D gene: NA; CDR3 DNA: TGCGCCAGCAGTATTAGTTGGTTAGCAGATACGCAGTATTTT; CDR3 protein: CASSISWLADTQYF
V gene: TRBV6-2/TRBV6-3; J gene: TRBJ2-2; clone size: few; D gene: NA; CDR3 DNA: TGTGCCAGCAGGCCAAGGGAGCGGAGATTACCCGGGGAGCTGTTTTTT; CDR3 protein: CASRPRERRLPGELFF
V gene: TRBV20-1; J gene: TRBJ2-5; clone size: many; D gene: NA; CDR3 DNA: TGCAGTGTTAACCCCGCTTCGGGAGAGACCCAGTACTTC; CDR3 protein: CSVNPASGETQYF
V gene: TRBV25-1; J gene: TRBJ2-5; clone size: NA; D gene: TRBD2; CDR3 DNA: TGTGCCAGCGAAGGGCCCGCGGGAGGGGGGGAGATGTACTTC; CDR3 protein: CASEGPAGGGEMYF
V gene: TRBV5-4; J gene: TRBJ1-2; clone size: NA; D gene: NA; CDR3 DNA: TGTGCCAGCAAACCCCCTGACAGGAACTATGGCTACACCTTC; CDR3 protein: CASKPPDRNYGYTF
V gene: TRBV4-2; J gene: TRBJ1-6; clone size: many; D gene: NA; CDR3 DNA: TGTGCCAGCAGCCAAGATGAGGGACTAAATAATTCACCCCTCCACTTT; CDR3 protein: CASSQDEGLNNSPLHF
V gene: TRBV6-1; J gene: TRBJ2-1; clone size: many; D gene: TRBD2; CDR3 DNA: TGTGCCAGCAGTTATCGGGGGGGCCCCGATGAGCAGTTCTTC; CDR3 protein: CASSYRGGPDEQFF
V gene: TRBV18; J gene: TRBJ2-3; clone size: NA; D gene: TRBD2; CDR3 DNA: TGTGCCAGCTCACCACGACAGACCGGGACTAGCGGGGGGCGCACAGATACGCAGTATTTT; CDR3 protein: CASSPRQTGTSGGRTDTQYF
V gene: TRBV30; J gene: TRBJ1-5; clone size: many; D gene: NA; CDR3 DNA: TGTGCCTGGAGTCCACAGGGCCCCATTCGGCCCCAGCATTTT; CDR3 protein: CAWSPQGPIRPQHF
V gene: TRBV9; J gene: TRBJ1-5; clone size: few; D gene: NA; CDR3 DNA: TGTGCCAGCAGCGTAACGGGGTACGATCAGCCCCAGCATTTT; CDR3 protein: CASSVTGYDQPQHF
V gene: TRBV7-2; J gene: TRBJ1-5; clone size: few; D gene: NA; CDR3 DNA: TGTGCCAGCAGCCAACAGATTAGCAATCAGCCCCAGCATTTT; CDR3 protein: CASSQQISNQPQHF
V gene: TRBV13; J gene: TRBJ2-3; clone size: many; D gene: NA; CDR3 DNA: TGTGCCAGCAGTTCCGGGGCGGGGAGAGACACAGATACGCAGTATTTT; CDR3 protein: CASSSGAGRDTDTQYF
V gene: TRBV7-8; J gene: TRBJ1-1; clone size: many; D gene: TRBD1; CDR3 DNA: TGTGCCAGCAGCTTATCTTCCGGGACAGGGGTTGAAGCTTTCTTT; CDR3 protein: CASSLSSGTGVEAFF
V gene: TRBV9; J gene: TRBJ2-5; clone size: NA; D gene: TRBD2; CDR3 DNA: TGTGCCAGCAGCCCGGGGACTAGCGGGGGGGAAGAGACCCAGTACTTC; CDR3 protein: CASSPGTSGGEETQYF
V gene: TRBV20-1; J gene: TRBJ1-1; clone size: NA; D gene: NA; CDR3 DNA: TGCAGTGCTAGCAAGGGACCCCGGAACACTGAAGCTTTCTTT; CDR3 protein: CSASKGPRNTEAFF
V gene: TRBV10-3; J gene: TRBJ2-3; clone size: NA; D gene: NA; CDR3 DNA: TGTGCCATCAGCCCTGGGGGGGATACGCAGTATTTT; CDR3 protein: CAISPGGDTQYF
V gene: TRBV27; J gene: TRBJ2-5; clone size: many; D gene: NA; CDR3 DNA: TGTGCCAGCCGACCAGGGTCGGTTTTAGAGACCCAGTACTTC; CDR3 protein: CASRPGSVLETQYF
V gene: TRBV4-2; J gene: TRBJ2-3; clone size: NA; D gene: TRBD2; CDR3 DNA: TGTGCCAACAGCCATAGACTAGCGGGGGGGAGTGAAGATACGCAGTATTTT; CDR3 protein: CANSHRLAGGSEDTQYF
V gene: TRBV27; J gene: TRBJ2-1; clone size: NA; D gene: NA; CDR3 DNA: TGTGCCAGCAGTACGTGGGGGGGGGGCTATGAGCAGTTCTTC; CDR3 protein: CASSTWGGGYEQFF
V gene: TRBV5-1; J gene: TRBJ1-3; clone size: many; D gene: NA; CDR3 DNA: TGCGCCAGCAGCTTAACAGGGTCTGGAAACACCATATATTTT; CDR3 protein: CASSLTGSGNTIYF
V gene: TRBV5-6; J gene: TRBJ2-7; clone size: many; D gene: NA; CDR3 DNA: TGTGCCAGCAGCTTTGAACAGGGATACGAGCAGTACTTC; CDR3 protein: CASSFEQGYEQYF
V gene: TRBV11-2; J gene: TRBJ2-1; clone size: many; D gene: TRBD2; CDR3 DNA: TGTGCCAGCAGCTTAGTTTCTAGCGGGGTATCCTACAATGAGCAGTTCTTC; CDR3 protein: CASSLVSSGVSYNEQFF
V gene: TRBV9; J gene: TRBJ1-3; clone size: NA; D gene: NA; CDR3 DNA: TGTGCCAGCAGCGTAGCGTCTGGTTCTGGAAACACCATATATTTT; CDR3 protein: CASSVASGSGNTIYF
V gene: TRBV12-3/TRBV12-4; J gene: TRBJ2-5; clone size: many; D gene: TRBD2; CDR3 DNA: TGTGCCAGCAGTTTGACTAGCGGGGTTAGGGAGACCCAGTACTTC; CDR3 protein: CASSLTSGVRETQYF
V gene: TRBV5-1; J gene: TRBJ2-1; clone size: NA; D gene: TRBD2; CDR3 DNA: TGCGCCAGCAGCCTGGGGCTTAGCGGGGGGATTGACAATGAGCAGTTCTTC; CDR3 protein: CASSLGLSGGIDNEQFF
V gene: TRBV18; J gene: TRBJ1-5; clone size: many; D gene: NA; CDR3 DNA: TGTGCCAGCTCACCAGTAAGGCAGGCTGGGGGGCCCCAGCATTTT; CDR3 protein: CASSPVRQAGGPQHF
V gene: TRBV20-1; J gene: TRBJ1-5; clone size: many; D gene: TRBD1; CDR3 DNA: TGCAGTGCTAGGAGCGTGGGACAGGTTAGCAATCAGCCCCAGCATTTT; CDR3 protein: CSARSVGQVSNQPQHF
V gene: TRBV18; J gene: TRBJ1-2; clone size: many; D gene: NA; CDR3 DNA: TGTGCCAGCTCACCCACCTCGGGAGTCAGCGCCTATGGCTACACCTTC; CDR3 protein: CASSPTSGVSAYGYTF